This TCR beta chain is from a study of blood T cell repertoires in COVID-19. Germline V lookup: CDR1 SGHNT, CDR2 YYREEE (reference sequence). CDR3 length: 15 amino acids. Trimming left V 4 bases short and J 0 bases short, with 11 bases between. The study recruited people aged about 18 to 95 years across around 23 US areas. Cohort assignment relied on participant-reported clinical history. Two consecutive negative NP/OP PCR tests, clearance, or resolved symptoms defined Cohort 3 recovery. Per the original data handling: Nucleated cell number was recorded as an estimate derived from reference gene primer amplification. The data were produced by immunoSEQ multiplex PCR, yet TCRdb's version contains in-frame clones alone and is incomplete. V and J calls and clone size are copied from that table; D and trimming were computed from the DNA. The sample contains roughly 500,000 clones, roughly 88% of which appear only once.

The TCR originated in a middle-aged woman who had recovered from COVID-19. This sequence joins TRBV5-4 and TRBJ1-3; D perhaps matches TRBD1 (6 bases). Sample: PBMCs or T cells enriched from blood (not recorded which). The CDR3 reads CASSNQGSSGNTIYF. The CDR3 region has the DNA TGTGCCAGCAGCAACCAGGGGAGCTCTGGAAACACCATATATTTT. The full variable domain, in which reference TRBV5-4 and TRBJ1-3 provide the parts outside the CDR3, is ETGVTQSPTHLIKTRGQQVTLRCSSQSGHNTVSWYQQALGQGPQFIFQYYREEENGRGNFPPRFSGLQFPNYSSELNVNALELDDSALYLCASSNQGSSGNTIYFGEGSWLTVV.